This T cell receptor beta chain was documented in a study of blood T cells in healthy people across ages (dated by TCRdb to the mid-2010s). Regarding the research as a whole: Template switching captured roughly one uniquely barcoded TCR beta cDNA molecule per two T cells in model experiments. Age-related changes in TCR beta repertoire diversity were measured in the study by deep sequencing normalized with unique cDNA molecular identifiers. Donors were grouped into four age groups: young (average 16 years), middle-aged (under 40), aged (over 55) and long-lived (approximately 75). To avoid experimental bias, donors of different ages were distributed randomly across sequencing lanes. Two additional independent replicas of 1 million unique cDNA reads from the same blood draw were analyzed for two donors (one aged 18 to 30 and one aged 80 or older).

Donors were around 37 systemically healthy Caucasian individuals from Russia aged roughly 6 to 100 years. Around 10 milliliters of peripheral blood were drawn from each donor into EDTA-treated Vacutainer tubes. Ficoll-Paque density-gradient centrifugation was used to isolate PBMCs, with at least 7 million per sample. Total RNA, at least 5 micrograms per sample, was extracted from PBMCs with Trizol reagent. For every donor, an aliquot of PBMCs went through flow cytometry to measure the percentages of naive CD45RAhigh/CD27high T cells. This clonotype was seen more than once but under ten times. Its antigen is not yet known. One base away there is no much larger clone; base qualities are not given. The method was 5' RACE. Reads for this sample came from an Illumina HiSeq 2500. A second about 7 to 12 cycle PCR used a sample-barcoded 5' primer and a J-beta primer mix. A unique molecular identifier was introduced onto each TCR beta cDNA molecule by a template-switch 5' adaptor carrying 12 random nucleotides. Each sample yielded at least 3 million CDR3-containing paired-end reads. All of the RNA was converted into first-strand cDNA using the Mint cDNA synthesis kit, with a TRBC-specific oligonucleotide serving as the primer. Following uracil-DNA glycosylase treatment, a first 18-cycle PCR with universal primers M1SS and BC2_uni_R was performed on all cDNA. The published analysis was carried out like this. Normalization of each sample was performed by random selection of 1 million high-quality reads, each carrying a distinct molecular identifier. Reads with shared molecular identifiers were discarded instead of being binned into consensus sequences. MiTCR, run with a Q25 quality threshold and the strictest error-elimination algorithm, handled CDR3 identification, clonotype clustering and error correction. A nonparametric unseen species model with Euler transformation was used to estimate a lower bound on total TCR beta diversity. TCRdb cleaned the public reads at Q25 with fastp, built clones with MiXCR and kept in-frame beta chains. Every distinct CDR3 protein forms one entry, paired with its most common genes and DNA. For this entry, the V and J calls and clone size follow TCRdb and not the study's own pipeline. The sample table shows about 680,000 distinct CDR3 sequences, and roughly 49% are seen once. The ten largest clones capture around a third of the sample.

Overall study results and their limits: Conclusive comparison of naive and antigen-experienced compartments was prevented by the profiling of bulk unsorted PBMCs. The long-lived group showed more naive CD4+ T cells, fewer expanded clones and increased TCR diversity than the aged group, suggesting age selection. Total diversity estimates from one million sequenced T cells were considered lower bounds and underestimates. The percentage of naive T cells measured by flow cytometry correlated strongly with observed TCR beta diversity. Observed TCR beta diversity per million T cells fell roughly linearly with age, and a significant reduction was already apparent by age about 43. The CMV infection status of donors was not known, potentially confounding age-related changes in expanded clonotypes.

Material: blood. The sequence came from a woman aged 55-70 years in good health.

Read as DNA, the sequence is TGCAGTGCTAGAGATATACACAGAGGGAACACTGAAGCTTTCTTT. This translates into CSARDIHRGNTEAFF. The chain links TRBV20-1 with TRBJ1-1; the D gene assignment is ambiguous. V and J are truncated by 0 bases and 1 base respectively, leaving an intervening sequence of 12 bases. The CDR3 contains 15 residues, cysteine and phenylalanine counted. Of the read, only the CDR3 DNA is kept; its 45 bases are in frame from base 1. Sequences DFQATT (CDR1) and SNEGSKA (CDR2) are obtained from the germline V gene (reference sequence).